This is a list of T cell receptor beta chains from one sample in a study of T cells in Graves' hyperthyroidism and ophthalmopathy. TCRdb called the multiplex PCR reads again in MiXCR, with one record for every CDR3 protein. The sample shows 500,000 or so distinct CDR3 sequences, approximately 17% of them seen only once. Sequencing was carried out using blood. These receptors all stem from a young woman with Graves' ophthalmopathy. Each CDR3 is given without its conserved first and last residue.

j_gene: TRBJ1-3; v_gene: TRBV20-1; CDR3aa: SATTNSGNTIY
j_gene: TRBJ1-1; v_gene: TRBV2; CDR3aa: ASSEGTGWIAEAF
j_gene: TRBJ1-1; v_gene: TRBV4-1; CDR3aa: ASSQGAGQSNTEAF
j_gene: TRBJ2-1; v_gene: TRBV2; CDR3aa: ASKMERVSTDEQF
j_gene: TRBJ1-6; v_gene: TRBV30; CDR3aa: AWSPGVNSPLH
j_gene: TRBJ2-5; v_gene: TRBV6-1; CDR3aa: ASRAPSGVETQY
j_gene: TRBJ2-5; v_gene: TRBV10-2; CDR3aa: ASGRTDREYQETQY
j_gene: TRBJ2-3; v_gene: TRBV12-3/TRBV12-4; CDR3aa: ASSTSLSGRGADTQY
j_gene: TRBJ1-6; v_gene: TRBV28; CDR3aa: ASSLSQHSSPLH
j_gene: TRBJ1-4; v_gene: TRBV30; CDR3aa: AWSGQGNEKLF
j_gene: TRBJ1-5; v_gene: TRBV28; CDR3aa: ASRNHRGNQPQH
j_gene: TRBJ2-7; v_gene: TRBV7-9; CDR3aa: ASSGTITYEQY
j_gene: TRBJ2-5; v_gene: TRBV20-1; CDR3aa: SARGQGAWETQY
j_gene: TRBJ2-1; v_gene: TRBV4-1; CDR3aa: ASSQGTGNNEQF
j_gene: TRBJ1-1; v_gene: TRBV19; CDR3aa: ASRTRDGGKFSEAF
j_gene: TRBJ2-1; v_gene: TRBV7-9; CDR3aa: ASSQGWDPYNEQF
j_gene: TRBJ2-1; v_gene: TRBV7-2; CDR3aa: ASSLGLADSNEQF
j_gene: TRBJ2-7; v_gene: TRBV7-7; CDR3aa: ASSLDDRGTYEQY
j_gene: TRBJ2-1; v_gene: TRBV20-1; CDR3aa: SAREREFEQF
j_gene: TRBJ2-7; v_gene: TRBV5-1; CDR3aa: ASSSEREQY
j_gene: TRBJ2-3; v_gene: TRBV10-3; CDR3aa: AISEPASSGGATDTQY
j_gene: TRBJ2-5; v_gene: TRBV4-1; CDR3aa: ASSPRASGGADETQY
j_gene: TRBJ1-1; v_gene: TRBV20-1; CDR3aa: SAPRQGSNTEAF
j_gene: TRBJ2-1; v_gene: TRBV6-5; CDR3aa: ASSYSTTGLSSYNEQF
j_gene: TRBJ2-7; v_gene: TRBV7-8; CDR3aa: ASSFEGVKGIHEQY
j_gene: TRBJ1-1; v_gene: TRBV6-1; CDR3aa: ASSEPPPTLMNTEAF
j_gene: TRBJ2-5; v_gene: TRBV20-1; CDR3aa: SASGLAGPLQETQY
j_gene: TRBJ1-5; v_gene: TRBV6-2/TRBV6-3; CDR3aa: ASSYDNNQPQH
j_gene: TRBJ2-7; v_gene: TRBV6-2/TRBV6-3; CDR3aa: ASSPSGTSGKYEQY
j_gene: TRBJ2-3; v_gene: TRBV6-1; CDR3aa: ASSGRESPDTQY
j_gene: TRBJ2-4; v_gene: TRBV9; CDR3aa: ASSAYGGQGDDIQY
j_gene: TRBJ1-4; v_gene: TRBV30; CDR3aa: AWSTGRANEKLF
j_gene: TRBJ2-5; v_gene: TRBV28; CDR3aa: ASSTRQGRTQY
j_gene: TRBJ1-2; v_gene: TRBV29-1; CDR3aa: SVAGTVYGYT
j_gene: TRBJ2-1; v_gene: TRBV20-1; CDR3aa: SALGRKNEQF
j_gene: TRBJ1-2; v_gene: TRBV5-1; CDR3aa: ASSLGTDLTNYGYT